This T cell receptor beta chain appears in the sequencing data of a study of T-cell memory formation after mild COVID-19. CDR3 length: 15 amino acids. V trimming: 3 bases; J trimming: 7 bases; junction bases outside the gene matches: 9. TCRdb passed the 5' RACE reads through MiXCR, listing each CDR3 protein once. The repertoire holds approximately 180,000 distinct CDR3 sequences, with roughly 16% as singletons. The gene calls are TRBV12-3 or TRBV12-4 and TRBJ2-1; 7 nucleotides align to TRBD2. The source is an adult woman who had mild COVID-19 (a few samples of this study predate the infection). Cell type and time point are not known. Material for sequencing was PBMCs or a T cell subset sorted from them (not recorded which). The CDR3 DNA reads TGTGCCAGCAGTTTTAGGGCAGGGAGGGCAAATGAGCAGTTCTTC. Its protein product is CASSFRAGRANEQFF.